The clone carrying this TCR beta chain was seen more than once but under ten times. Its antigen is currently unknown. The junction had 6 bases not matched to a gene; V was cut back by 0 bases and J by 0 bases. This CDR3 contains 17 residues. Germline CDR1 reads MNHEY; CDR2 reads SMNVEV (reference sequence). This entry is derived from a study of T cell repertoires in cytomegalovirus infection. At the level of the study: Well-studied HLA-B-restricted epitopes and recently identified HLA-C-restricted epitopes of CMV were both used in the study. Shared public TCR beta signatures pointed to both CMV infection and a matching HLA type.

General observations from the study: HLA-C-restricted CMV clonotypes gave the most frequent clonotype in two of eight donors.

TCRdb redid the calling of the reads with MiXCR, one entry per CDR3 protein. This sample carries 700,000 to 900,000 distinct CDR3 sequences, 25% to 30% of them seen once, and the ten largest clones take about an eighth. This TCR was recovered from a human donor in good health (CMV status not recorded). Some clones in this sample may be carry-over from other donors' samples. This material consisted of cultured CD8+ T cells from PBMCs, taken from culture after CMV antigen stimulation. The chain recombines TRBV27 with TRBJ1-2, with 8 bases fitting TRBD1. Written as DNA, the CDR3 is TGTGCCAGCAGTTTATCGGGGACAGGCCCAACTAACTATGGCTACACCTTC. This translates into CASSLSGTGPTNYGYTF.